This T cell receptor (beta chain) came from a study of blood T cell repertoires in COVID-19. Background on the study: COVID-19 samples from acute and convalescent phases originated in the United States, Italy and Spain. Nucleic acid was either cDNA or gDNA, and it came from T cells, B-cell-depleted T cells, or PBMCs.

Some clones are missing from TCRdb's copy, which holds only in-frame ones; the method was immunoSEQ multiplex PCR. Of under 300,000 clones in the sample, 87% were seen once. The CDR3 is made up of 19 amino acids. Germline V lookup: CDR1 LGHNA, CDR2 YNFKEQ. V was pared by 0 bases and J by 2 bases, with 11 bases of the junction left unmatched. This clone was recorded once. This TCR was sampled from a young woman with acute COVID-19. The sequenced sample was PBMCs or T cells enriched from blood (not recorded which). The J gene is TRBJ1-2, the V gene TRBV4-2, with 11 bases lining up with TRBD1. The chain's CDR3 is CASSQDEDRGRDLNYGYTF. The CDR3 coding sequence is TGTGCCAGCAGCCAAGACGAGGACAGGGGGCGTGATTTAAACTATGGCTACACCTTC.